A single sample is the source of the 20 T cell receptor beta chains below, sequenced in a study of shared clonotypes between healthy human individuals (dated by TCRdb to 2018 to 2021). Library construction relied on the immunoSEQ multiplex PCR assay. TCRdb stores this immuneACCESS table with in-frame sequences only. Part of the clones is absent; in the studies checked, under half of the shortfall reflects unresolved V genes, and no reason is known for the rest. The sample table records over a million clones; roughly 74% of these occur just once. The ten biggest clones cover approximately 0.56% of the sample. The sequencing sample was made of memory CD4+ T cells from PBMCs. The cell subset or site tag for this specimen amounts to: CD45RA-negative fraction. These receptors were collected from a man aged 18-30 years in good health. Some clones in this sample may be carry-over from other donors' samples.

The CDR3 DNA reads as TGTGCCAGTAGTATATCCTCCAGTGGGGGGGGAATATACTATGGCTACACCTTC. Amino acids: CASSISSSGGGIYYGYTF. The chain recombines TRBV19 with TRBJ1-2; D may be TRBD1 (5 bases). This CDR3 has 18 residues. V lost 2 bases and J 3 bases, leaving 22 bases between the germline ends. Germline CDR1 and CDR2: LNHDA and SQIVND (reference sequence).

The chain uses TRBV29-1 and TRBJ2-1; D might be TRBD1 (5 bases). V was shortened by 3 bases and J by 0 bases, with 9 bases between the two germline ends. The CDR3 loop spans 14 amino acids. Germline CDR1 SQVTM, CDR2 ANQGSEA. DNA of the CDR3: TGCAGCGTTGACAGGGCTATCTCCTACAATGAGCAGTTCTTC. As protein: CSVDRAISYNEQFF.

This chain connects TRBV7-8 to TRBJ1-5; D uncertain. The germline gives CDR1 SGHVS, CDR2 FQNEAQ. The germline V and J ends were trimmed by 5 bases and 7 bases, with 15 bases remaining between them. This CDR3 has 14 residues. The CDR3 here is CASSEVLSPQPQHF. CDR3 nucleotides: TGTGCCAGCAGCGAAGTCCTCAGTCCCCAGCCCCAGCATTTT.

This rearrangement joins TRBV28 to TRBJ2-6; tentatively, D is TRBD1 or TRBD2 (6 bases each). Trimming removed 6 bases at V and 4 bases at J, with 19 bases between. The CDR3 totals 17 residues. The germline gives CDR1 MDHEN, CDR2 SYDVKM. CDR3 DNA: TGTGCCAGCAGCAGCCACCCCCGGGGGCGAGGGGCCAACGTCCTGACTTTC. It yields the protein CASSSHPRGRGANVLTF.

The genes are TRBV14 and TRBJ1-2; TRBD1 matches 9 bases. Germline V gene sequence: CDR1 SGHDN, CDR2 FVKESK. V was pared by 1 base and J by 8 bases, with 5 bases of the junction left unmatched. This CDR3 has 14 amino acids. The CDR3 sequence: CASSQVTGGRGYTF. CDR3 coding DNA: TGTGCCAGCAGCCAAGTAACAGGGGGCCGGGGCTACACCTTC.

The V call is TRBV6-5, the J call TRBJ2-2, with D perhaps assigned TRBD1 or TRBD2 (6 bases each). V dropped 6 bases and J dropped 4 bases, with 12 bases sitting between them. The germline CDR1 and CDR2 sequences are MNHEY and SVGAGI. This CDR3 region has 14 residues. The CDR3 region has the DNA TGTGCCAGCAGGAAGGGGGGATCCACCGGGGAGCTGTTTTTT. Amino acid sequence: CASRKGGSTGELFF.

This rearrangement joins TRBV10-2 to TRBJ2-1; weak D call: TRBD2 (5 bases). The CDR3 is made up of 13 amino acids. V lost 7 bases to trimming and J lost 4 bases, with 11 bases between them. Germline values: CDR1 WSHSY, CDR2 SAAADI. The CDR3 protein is CASTRLKYNEQFF. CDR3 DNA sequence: TGCGCCAGCACTCGACTAAAATACAATGAGCAGTTCTTC.

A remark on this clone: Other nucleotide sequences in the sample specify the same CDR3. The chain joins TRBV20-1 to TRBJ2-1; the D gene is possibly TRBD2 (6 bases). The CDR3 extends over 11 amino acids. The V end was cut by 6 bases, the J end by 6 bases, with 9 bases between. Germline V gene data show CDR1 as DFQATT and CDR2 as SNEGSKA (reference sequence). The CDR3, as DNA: TGCAGTGCAGGAGGGCTCAATGAGCAGTTCTTC. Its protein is CSAGGLNEQFF.

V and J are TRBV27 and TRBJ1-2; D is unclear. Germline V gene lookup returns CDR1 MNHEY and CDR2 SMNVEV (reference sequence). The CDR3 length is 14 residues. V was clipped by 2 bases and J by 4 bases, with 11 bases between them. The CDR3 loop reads CASSLRPAGYGYTF. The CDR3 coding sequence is TGTGCCAGCAGTTTAAGGCCTGCTGGCTATGGCTACACCTTC.

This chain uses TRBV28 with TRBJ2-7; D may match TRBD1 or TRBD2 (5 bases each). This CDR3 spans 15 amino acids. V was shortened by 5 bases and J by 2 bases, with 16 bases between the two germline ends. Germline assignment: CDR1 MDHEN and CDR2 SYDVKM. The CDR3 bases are TGTGCCAGCAGTCCTGGGGGTCGGTTCCCCTACGAGCAGTACTTC. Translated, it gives CASSPGGRFPYEQYF. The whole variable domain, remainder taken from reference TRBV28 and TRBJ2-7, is DVKVTQSSRYLVKRTGEKVFLECVQDMDHENMFWYRQDPGLGLRLIYFSYDVKMKEKGDIPEGYSVSREKKERFSLILESASTNQTSMYLCASSPGGRFPYEQYFGPGTRLTVT.

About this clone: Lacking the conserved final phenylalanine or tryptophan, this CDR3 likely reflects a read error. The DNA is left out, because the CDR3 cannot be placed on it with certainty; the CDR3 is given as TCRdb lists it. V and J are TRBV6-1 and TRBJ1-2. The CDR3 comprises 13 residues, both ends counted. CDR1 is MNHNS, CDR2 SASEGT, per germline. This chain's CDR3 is CASSEDREESGVG.

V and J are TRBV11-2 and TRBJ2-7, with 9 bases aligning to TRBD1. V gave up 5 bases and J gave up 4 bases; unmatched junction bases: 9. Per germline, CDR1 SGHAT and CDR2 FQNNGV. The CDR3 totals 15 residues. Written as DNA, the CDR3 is TGTGCCAGCAGCCTTGTGGGGACAGGGCCATACGAGCAGTACTTC. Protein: CASSLVGTGPYEQYF. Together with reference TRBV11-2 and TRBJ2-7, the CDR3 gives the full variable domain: EAGVAQSPRYKIIEKRQSVAFWCNPISGHATLYWYQQILGQGPKLLIQFQNNGVVDDSQLPKDRFSAERLKGVDSTLKIQPAKLEDSAVYLCASSLVGTGPYEQYFGPGTRLTVT.

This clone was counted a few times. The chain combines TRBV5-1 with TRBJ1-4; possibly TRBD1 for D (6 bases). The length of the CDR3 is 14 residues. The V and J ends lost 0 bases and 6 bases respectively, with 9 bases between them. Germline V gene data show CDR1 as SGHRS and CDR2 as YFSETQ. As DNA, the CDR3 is TGCGCCAGCAGCTTGGGGACAGAGTATGAAAAACTGTTTTTT. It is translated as CASSLGTEYEKLFF. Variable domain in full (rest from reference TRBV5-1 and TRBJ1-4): KAGVTQTPRYLIKTRGQQVTLSCSPISGHRSVSWYQQTPGQGLQFLFEYFSETQRNKGNFPGRFSGRQFSNSRSEMNVSTLELGDSALYLCASSLGTEYEKLFFGSGTQLSVL.

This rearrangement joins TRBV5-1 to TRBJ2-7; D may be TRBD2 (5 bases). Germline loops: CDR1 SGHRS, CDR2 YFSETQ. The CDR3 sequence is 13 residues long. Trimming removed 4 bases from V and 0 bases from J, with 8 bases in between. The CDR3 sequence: CASSQRSSYEQYF. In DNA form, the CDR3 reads TGCGCCAGCAGCCAGCGGAGCTCCTACGAGCAGTACTTC.

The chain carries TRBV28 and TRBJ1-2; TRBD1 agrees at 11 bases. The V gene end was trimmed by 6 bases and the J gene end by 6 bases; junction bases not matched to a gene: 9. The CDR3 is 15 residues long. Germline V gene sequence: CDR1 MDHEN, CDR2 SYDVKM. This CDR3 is CASRREDRGQDGYTF. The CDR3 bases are TGTGCCAGCAGGCGCGAGGACAGGGGGCAAGATGGCTACACCTTC.

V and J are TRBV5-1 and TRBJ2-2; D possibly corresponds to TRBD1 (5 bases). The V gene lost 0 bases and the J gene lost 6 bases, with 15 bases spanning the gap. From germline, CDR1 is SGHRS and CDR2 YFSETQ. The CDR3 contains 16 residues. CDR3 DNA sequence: TGCGCCAGCAGCTTGGGACAGAACCTACAGCCCGGGGAGCTGTTTTTT. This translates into CASSLGQNLQPGELFF.

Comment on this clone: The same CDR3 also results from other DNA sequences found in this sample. As DNA, the CDR3 is TGCGCCAGCAGCCCAGGGACGGGGAACACTGAAGCTTTCTTT. Protein product: CASSPGTGNTEAFF. The V call is TRBV5-1, the J call TRBJ1-1; TRBD1 is a possible D gene (5 bases). The CDR3 extends over 14 amino acids. Germline values: CDR1 SGHRS, CDR2 YFSETQ. Trimming left V 4 bases short and J 1 base short, with 11 bases between. Full variable domain (rest looked up from reference TRBV5-1 and TRBJ1-1): KAGVTQTPRYLIKTRGQQVTLSCSPISGHRSVSWYQQTPGQGLQFLFEYFSETQRNKGNFPGRFSGRQFSNSRSEMNVSTLELGDSALYLCASSPGTGNTEAFFGQGTRLTVV.

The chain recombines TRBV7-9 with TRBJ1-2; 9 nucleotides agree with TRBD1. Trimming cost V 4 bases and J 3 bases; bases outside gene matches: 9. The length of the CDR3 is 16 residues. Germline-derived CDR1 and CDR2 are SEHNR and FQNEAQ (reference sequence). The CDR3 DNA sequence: TGTGCCAGCAGCTCTTGGGACAGGGATAGTCACTATGGCTACACCTTC. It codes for CASSSWDRDSHYGYTF.

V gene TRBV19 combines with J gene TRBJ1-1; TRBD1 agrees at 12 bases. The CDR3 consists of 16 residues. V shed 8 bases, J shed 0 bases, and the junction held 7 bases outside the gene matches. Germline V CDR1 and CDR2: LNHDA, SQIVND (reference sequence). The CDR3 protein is CASGGQGALMNTEAFF. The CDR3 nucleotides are TGTGCCAGTGGGGGACAGGGGGCCCTAATGAACACTGAAGCTTTCTTT. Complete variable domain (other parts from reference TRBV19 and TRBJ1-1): DGGITQSPKYLFRKEGQNVTLSCEQNLNHDAMYWYRQDPGQGLRLIYYSQIVNDFQKGDIAEGYSVSREKKESFPLTVTSAQKNPTAFYLCASGGQGALMNTEAFFGQGTRLTVV.

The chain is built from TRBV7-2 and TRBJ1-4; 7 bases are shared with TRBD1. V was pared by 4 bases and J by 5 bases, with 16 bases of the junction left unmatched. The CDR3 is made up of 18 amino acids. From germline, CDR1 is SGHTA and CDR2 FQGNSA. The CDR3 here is CASSSLSRGAPLNEKLFF. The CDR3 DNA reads TGTGCCAGCAGCTCCCTTAGCAGGGGGGCGCCCCTCAATGAAAAACTGTTTTTT.